Listed below are T cell receptor beta chains from one sample, sequenced in a study of CD8 T cells in ankylosing spondylitis. TCRdb fed the 5' RACE reads into MiXCR, producing one record per CDR3 protein. The sample consists of about 540,000 distinct CDR3 sequences, roughly an eighth of them appearing once. Material for sequencing was blood, either unsorted or a sorted T cell fraction (not recorded which). The receptors were sampled from a male donor with ankylosing spondylitis. The CDR3 runs from the conserved cysteine through the conserved F or W. D genes are given only for firm matches. Clone size is stated in some rows and not others, as once, few, many or a class when expanded.

v_call	j_call	clone_size	d_call	cdr3_aa	cdr3_nt
TRBV20-1	TRBJ2-3	.	TRBD2	CSARDLIGSSGIDTQYF	TGCAGTGCTAGAGATCTAATTGGGTCTAGCGGGATCGATACGCAGTATTTT
TRBV5-6	TRBJ2-3	few	.	CASSLEVQSDRTDTQYF	TGTGCCAGCAGCTTGGAAGTTCAAAGCGACCGCACAGATACGCAGTATTTT
TRBV27	TRBJ2-1	many	.	CASSFGSNEQFF	TGTGCCAGCAGTTTCGGGTCCAATGAGCAGTTCTTC
TRBV5-1	TRBJ1-5	.	.	CASSPGDFSNQPQHF	TGCGCCAGCAGCCCAGGGGATTTTAGCAATCAGCCCCAGCATTTT
TRBV19	TRBJ2-7	.	.	CASSTAGRYEQYF	TGTGCCAGTTCCACGGCGGGAAGGTACGAGCAGTACTTC
TRBV7-6	TRBJ1-1	.	.	CASSLAGRSTEAFF	TGTGCCAGCAGCTTAGCGGGGCGGAGCACTGAAGCTTTCTTT
TRBV3-1	TRBJ2-3	few	.	CASSQGWDLTDTQYF	TGTGCCAGCAGCCAAGGATGGGATCTCACAGATACGCAGTATTTT
TRBV4-1	TRBJ1-1	.	.	CASSRLAGTEAFF	TGCGCCAGCAGCCGGCTGGCGGGGACTGAAGCTTTCTTT
TRBV20-1	TRBJ2-7	.	.	CSAFRDTSYEQYF	TGCAGTGCTTTCCGGGACACCTCCTACGAGCAGTACTTC
TRBV7-2	TRBJ2-1	.	TRBD2	CASSLWRGGPDNEQFF	TGTGCCAGCAGCTTATGGCGGGGGGGCCCCGACAATGAGCAGTTCTTC
TRBV7-2	TRBJ1-6	few	.	CASSLTANSPLHF	TGTGCCAGCAGCTTAACCGCCAATTCACCCCTCCACTTT
TRBV6-1	TRBJ1-1	.	.	CAGSSLRNTEAFF	TGTGCCGGATCATCGCTGAGGAACACTGAAGCTTTCTTT
TRBV2	TRBJ2-1	.	.	CAVLPGRRAEQFF	TGTGCCGTCCTCCCGGGCCGCCGGGCTGAGCAGTTCTTC
TRBV2	TRBJ1-2	few	.	CASKSVGSGANYGYTF	TGTGCCAGCAAGTCAGTCGGGTCAGGGGCCAACTATGGCTACACCTTC
TRBV10-3	TRBJ2-1	many	TRBD2	CAISSPGLDNEQFF	TGTGCCATCAGTTCGCCGGGACTAGACAATGAGCAGTTCTTC
TRBV7-9	TRBJ1-2	.	.	CASSLSMGYGYTF	TGTGCCAGCAGCCTTTCTATGGGCTATGGCTACACCTTC
TRBV5-1	TRBJ1-4	few	TRBD1	CASSSQGGNEKLFF	TGCGCCAGCAGTTCACAGGGGGGGAATGAAAAACTGTTTTTT
TRBV11-3	TRBJ2-1	few	.	CASSQILTAPEQFF	TGTGCCAGCAGCCAAATCCTGACAGCACCTGAGCAGTTCTTC
TRBV20-1	TRBJ2-1	.	TRBD2	CSAPRWETSGSLNEQFF	TGCAGTGCTCCACGCTGGGAAACTAGCGGGAGTTTAAATGAGCAGTTCTTC
TRBV7-9	TRBJ2-3	many	.	CASSLAQEDTQYF	TGTGCCAGCAGCTTAGCGCAAGAAGATACGCAGTATTTT
TRBV11-2	TRBJ1-5	few	.	CASSSDSNSNQPQHF	TGTGCCAGCAGCTCGGACAGTAATAGCAATCAGCCCCAGCATTTT
TRBV28	TRBJ2-5	.	.	CASSPTTGNYQETQYF	TGTGCCAGCAGTCCAACTACCGGGAACTACCAAGAGACCCAGTACTTC
TRBV12-3/TRBV12-4	TRBJ2-5	.	TRBD2	CASRGSGTWETQYF	TGTGCCAGCAGAGGTAGCGGGACGTGGGAGACCCAGTACTTC
TRBV6-4	TRBJ1-1	.	.	CASRRDPGLGTEAFF	TGTGCCAGCAGACGGGACCCTGGTCTGGGGACTGAAGCTTTCTTT
TRBV3-1	TRBJ1-2	.	.	CASETGWYYGYTF	TGTGCCAGTGAGACAGGTTGGTACTATGGCTACACCTTC
TRBV2	TRBJ2-5	few	.	CASSELPLQETQYF	TGTGCCAGCAGTGAGTTGCCACTCCAAGAGACCCAGTACTTC
TRBV20-1	TRBJ1-6	few	.	CSAARLGGYNSPLHF	TGCAGTGCGGCCCGACTTGGAGGGTATAATTCACCCCTCCACTTT
TRBV20-1	TRBJ1-5	few	TRBD1	CSAIGTGDQPQHF	TGCAGTGCTATAGGGACAGGGGATCAGCCCCAGCATTTT
TRBV4-1	TRBJ1-5	few	.	CASSQGSDSGNQPQHF	TGCGCCAGCAGCCAAGGAAGTGACAGCGGCAATCAGCCCCAGCATTTT
TRBV3-1	TRBJ2-1	.	TRBD2	CASSLGASGRVDEQFF	TGTGCCAGCAGTCTGGGGGCTAGCGGGAGGGTTGATGAGCAGTTCTTC
TRBV3-1	TRBJ2-1	many	TRBD2	CASSQWTSGRYNEQFF	TGTGCCAGCAGCCAGTGGACTAGCGGGAGGTACAATGAGCAGTTCTTC
TRBV11-3	TRBJ2-3	few	.	CASSLGSPWGAEDTQYF	TGTGCCAGCAGCTTAGGTTCGCCCTGGGGGGCGGAGGATACGCAGTATTTT
TRBV15	TRBJ2-7	many	.	CATSSAGNEQYF	TGTGCCACCAGCAGTGCCGGGAACGAGCAGTACTTC
TRBV3-1	TRBJ1-1	few	.	CASSRDGGTEAFF	TGTGCCAGCAGTAGGGACGGAGGGACTGAAGCTTTCTTT
TRBV20-1	TRBJ2-3	.	.	CSAPARPTNTDTQYF	TGCAGTGCGCCTGCCCGTCCAACTAACACAGATACGCAGTATTTT
TRBV5-1	TRBJ2-1	.	TRBD1	CASSAGTGGKFF	TGCGCCAGCAGCGCCGGGACAGGGGGCAAGTTCTTC
TRBV3-1	TRBJ2-1	few	.	CASSRANNEQFF	TGTGCCAGCAGCCGAGCGAACAATGAGCAGTTCTTC
TRBV11-2	TRBJ1-1	.	.	CASNLRSNTEAFF	TGTGCCAGCAACTTGAGAAGTAACACTGAAGCTTTCTTT
TRBV30	TRBJ2-7	.	.	CAWSVSSYEQYF	TGTGCCTGGAGTGTAAGCAGCTACGAGCAGTACTTC
TRBV4-1	TRBJ2-1	.	.	CASSQDDQDEQFF	TGCGCCAGCAGCCAAGATGATCAGGATGAGCAGTTCTTC
TRBV5-1	TRBJ2-1	.	TRBD1	CASSLVSGGEYEQFF	TGCGCCAGCAGCTTGGTTTCAGGGGGCGAGTATGAGCAGTTCTTC
TRBV5-1	TRBJ2-7	few	TRBD1	CASTYSGTGSYEQYF	TGCGCCAGCACCTACTCCGGGACAGGGAGTTACGAGCAGTACTTC
TRBV18	TRBJ1-5	few	.	CASSYQGSNQPQHF	TGTGCCAGCTCTTACCAAGGGAGCAATCAGCCCCAGCATTTT
TRBV4-1	TRBJ2-1	.	TRBD2	CASSQAAGAYNEQFF	TGCGCCAGCAGCCAAGCTGCGGGAGCATACAATGAGCAGTTCTTC
TRBV12-3/TRBV12-4	TRBJ2-1	few	TRBD2	CASSLVIAGGPNEQFF	TGTGCCAGCAGTTTGGTGATAGCGGGAGGGCCGAATGAGCAGTTCTTC
TRBV5-1	TRBJ2-3	few	TRBD1	CASSLEWAGGTTDTQYF	TGCGCCAGCAGCTTGGAGTGGGCAGGGGGCACCACAGATACGCAGTATTTT
TRBV4-1	TRBJ2-5	many	.	CASSQDLGTGKTQYF	TGCGCCAGCAGCCAAGATCTCGGCACAGGGAAGACCCAGTACTTC
TRBV7-2	TRBJ2-1	many	TRBD1	CASTRNRGNEQFF	TGTGCCAGCACCAGGAACAGGGGCAATGAGCAGTTCTTC
TRBV12-3/TRBV12-4	TRBJ1-1	.	.	CASNWAGGADRGTEAFF	TGTGCCAGCAATTGGGCGGGGGGCGCGGACCGAGGGACTGAAGCTTTCTTT
TRBV20-1	TRBJ1-2	.	TRBD1	CSARTDRGEGYTF	TGCAGTGCCCGAACGGACAGGGGGGAAGGCTACACCTTC
TRBV20-1	TRBJ2-3	few	.	CSARGPDTDTQYF	TGCAGTGCTAGGGGTCCCGACACAGATACGCAGTATTTT
TRBV7-8	TRBJ1-2	.	TRBD1	CASSQDRARRDPYYGYTF	TGTGCCAGCAGCCAAGACAGGGCTCGGCGAGATCCTTACTATGGCTACACCTTC
TRBV3-1	TRBJ1-1	.	.	CASSQEGPGATEAFF	TGTGCCAGCAGCCAAGAGGGCCCGGGCGCCACTGAAGCTTTCTTT
TRBV28	TRBJ1-2	.	.	CATSNPLNYGYTF	TGTGCCACCTCTAACCCCCTAAACTATGGCTACACCTTC
TRBV29-1	TRBJ2-5	many	TRBD1	CSVDRGLETQYF	TGCAGCGTTGACAGGGGGCTGGAGACCCAGTACTTC
TRBV6-1	TRBJ2-1	.	.	CASSVERGGRYEQFF	TGTGCCAGCAGTGTAGAACGCGGGGGCAGATATGAGCAGTTCTTC
TRBV18	TRBJ1-1	.	.	CASSRAANTEAFF	TGTGCCAGCTCCAGAGCGGCGAACACTGAAGCTTTCTTT